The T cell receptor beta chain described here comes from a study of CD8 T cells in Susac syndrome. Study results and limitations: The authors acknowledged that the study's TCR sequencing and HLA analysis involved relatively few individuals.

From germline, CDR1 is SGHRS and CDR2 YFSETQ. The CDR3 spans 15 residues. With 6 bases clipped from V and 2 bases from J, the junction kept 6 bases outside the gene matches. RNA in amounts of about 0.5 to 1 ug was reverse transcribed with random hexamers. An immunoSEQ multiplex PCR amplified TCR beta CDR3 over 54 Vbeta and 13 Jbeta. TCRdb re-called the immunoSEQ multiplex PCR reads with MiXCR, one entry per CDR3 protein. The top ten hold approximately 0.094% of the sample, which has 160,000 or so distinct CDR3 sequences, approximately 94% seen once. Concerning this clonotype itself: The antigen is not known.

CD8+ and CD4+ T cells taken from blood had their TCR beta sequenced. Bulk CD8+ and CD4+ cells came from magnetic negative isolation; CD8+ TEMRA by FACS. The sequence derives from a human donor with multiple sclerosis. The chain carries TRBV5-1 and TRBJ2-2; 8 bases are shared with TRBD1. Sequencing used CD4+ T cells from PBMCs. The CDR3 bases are TGCGCCAGCAAAGGGGACAGGATTAACACCGGGGAGCTGTTTTTT. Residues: CASKGDRINTGELFF.